This TCR beta chain appears in the sequencing data of a study of shared clonotypes between healthy human individuals. Study in general: The cohort had a couple of women and three men, ages 18 to 49. General study findings and limits: Larger richness was generally estimated for naive than memory subsets. Sampling was confined to blood; repertoires within tissues likely differ.

The CDR3 length is 15 residues. Trimming at V came to 4 bases and at J to 2 bases, leaving 7 bases not matched to a gene. Germline loops: CDR1 MNHEY, CDR2 SMNVEV (reference sequence). Terminally differentiated effector memory CD45RA+ cells were excluded from the naive CD8 cells, which were CD45RO-negative and positively selected for CCR7. Regarding this clone: Antigen specificity is unknown.

Methods used by the authors: Quality scores were absent from the junction-only immunoSEQ sequences, so filtering differed. Sequencing used immunoSEQ multiplex PCR; TCRdb keeps in-frame clones, though not all of them. The V and J calls and clone size come from that table; D and trimming were worked out from the DNA. Of about 750,000 clones in the sample, around 92% were seen once. Specimen: naive CD8+ T cells sorted from blood. This sequence originates from a young man in good health. This sequence joins TRBV27 and TRBJ1-2, with 7 positions matching TRBD1. The CDR3, as DNA: TGTGCCAGCAGTTCCGGACAGGCTTTCAACTATGGCTACACCTTC. Translated: CASSSGQAFNYGYTF.